These T cell receptor beta chains were read from a single sample in a study of cytomegalovirus exposure and HLA in healthy donors. Only in-frame clones appear in the TCRdb table, and some are missing; sequencing was by immunoSEQ multiplex PCR. The table has 100,000 to 150,000 clones, about 11% seen once. Sequences were obtained from PBMCs. Receptors originate from a woman younger than 35 in good health and CMV-seropositive. Each CDR3 is given with its conserved first and last residue. The D gene is left open where the match is weak. Where a row states a size, it is once, few, many or the class of an expanded clone; other rows omit it.

J: TRBJ2-7
size: .
length: 13
V: TRBV4-2
D: .
CDR3: CASSGGITYEQYF
DNA: TGTGCCAGCAGCGGGGGGATTACCTACGAGCAGTACTTC

J: TRBJ1-1
size: few
length: 14
V: TRBV19
D: TRBD1
CDR3: CASSFRGTNTEAFF
DNA: TGTGCCAGTAGTTTCAGGGGGACGAACACTGAAGCTTTCTTT

J: TRBJ2-7
size: .
length: 19
V: TRBV27
D: TRBD2
CDR3: CASSPSGTSGRVNSYEQYF
DNA: TGTGCCAGCAGTCCGTCCGGGACTAGCGGGAGGGTTAACTCCTACGAGCAGTACTTC

J: TRBJ2-7
size: .
length: 12
V: TRBV15
D: .
CDR3: CATSRVGDEQYF
DNA: TGTGCCACCAGCAGAGTCGGGGACGAGCAGTACTTC

J: TRBJ1-5
size: few
length: 13
V: TRBV19
D: .
CDR3: CASSQGTSQPQHF
DNA: TGTGCCAGTTCGCAGGGAACCTCTCAGCCCCAGCATTTT

J: TRBJ2-1
size: .
length: 15
V: TRBV18
D: TRBD1
CDR3: CASSPQGALGNEQFF
DNA: TGTGCCAGCTCACCTCAGGGGGCCCTCGGCAATGAGCAGTTCTTC

J: TRBJ2-6
size: few
length: 17
V: TRBV29-1
D: TRBD2
CDR3: CSVAGLADRSGANVLTF
DNA: TGCAGCGTTGCGGGGCTAGCGGATAGATCTGGGGCCAACGTCCTGACTTTC

J: TRBJ2-5
size: .
length: 13
V: TRBV5-1
D: .
CDR3: CASTSRGLETQYF
DNA: TGCGCCAGCACGTCTCGGGGTCTGGAGACCCAGTACTTC

J: TRBJ2-7
size: few
length: 15
V: TRBV6-5
D: TRBD1
CDR3: CASRTRGQASYEQYF
DNA: TGTGCCAGCAGGACGAGGGGGCAAGCATCCTACGAGCAGTACTTC

J: TRBJ1-1
size: .
length: 12
V: TRBV29-1
D: TRBD1
CDR3: CSVQGVGTEAFF
DNA: TGCAGCGTACAGGGGGTGGGGACTGAAGCTTTCTTT